These T cell receptor beta chains were read from a single sample in a study of CD8 T cells in Susac syndrome. TCRdb fed the immunoSEQ multiplex PCR reads into MiXCR, producing one record per CDR3 protein. The data hold 150,000 to 200,000 distinct CDR3 sequences, with 90% to 95% observed a single time. The sample comprised CD4+ T cells from PBMCs. The receptors stem from a human donor with Susac syndrome. CDR3s include the opening cysteine and the closing phenylalanine or tryptophan. The order of the fields is D gene, J gene, clone size, V gene, CDR3 protein, CDR3 DNA. D genes are given only for firm matches. Some rows mark clone size as missing; the rest say once, few, many or name a class of expanded clone.

- TRBJ1-2 - TRBV30 CAWSDSGFRGYTF TGTGCCTGGAGTGATTCCGGGTTTCGAGGCTACACCTTC
- TRBJ1-4 - TRBV5-6 CASSPRPGLPEKLFF TGTGCCAGCAGCCCGAGGCCCGGGCTCCCTGAAAAACTGTTTTTT
- TRBJ1-5 - TRBV6-5 CASSYSEQVPQHF TGTGCCAGCAGTTACTCCGAACAGGTGCCCCAGCATTTT
TRBD1 TRBJ1-2 once TRBV2 CASSEAGTGIERNGYTF TGTGCCAGCAGTGAAGCGGGGACAGGGATCGAAAGGAATGGCTACACCTTC
TRBD1 TRBJ1-2 - TRBV19 CASSIGQGFNYGYTF TGTGCCAGTAGTATCGGACAGGGGTTTAACTATGGCTACACCTTC
- TRBJ2-2 - TRBV3-1 CASSPLLVGELFF TGTGCCAGCAGCCCCCTCCTCGTCGGGGAGCTGTTTTTT
TRBD1 TRBJ1-3 - TRBV2 CASTRGQGISGNTIYF TGTGCCAGCACGCGCGGACAGGGAATCTCCGGAAACACCATATATTTT
TRBD1 TRBJ2-4 - TRBV12-3/TRBV12-4 CASSLVSGGASQYF TGTGCCAGCAGTTTGGTGTCAGGGGGCGCGTCCCAGTACTTC
- TRBJ1-2 once TRBV3-1 CAAMQVNYGYTF TGTGCCGCCATGCAGGTTAACTATGGCTACACCTTC
- TRBJ2-7 - TRBV5-6 CASSLGRTYEQYF TGTGCCAGCAGCTTGGGGCGGACCTACGAGCAGTACTTC
- TRBJ2-3 - TRBV20-1 CSAFRADTQYF TGCAGTGCGTTTAGGGCAGATACGCAGTATTTT
TRBD1 TRBJ1-5 - TRBV30 CAWNQGQVNQPQHF TGTGCCTGGAACCAAGGACAGGTCAATCAGCCCCAGCATTTT
- TRBJ1-5 - TRBV5-1 CASSLVPDQPQHF TGCGCCAGCAGCTTGGTGCCCGATCAGCCCCAGCATTTT
TRBD1 TRBJ2-1 - TRBV29-1 CSVGTGDLSYNEQFF TGCAGCGTCGGGACAGGGGACCTCTCCTACAATGAGCAGTTCTTC
- TRBJ2-2 - TRBV20-1 CSARVQMNTGELFF TGCAGTGCTAGGGTACAGATGAACACCGGGGAGCTGTTTTTT
- TRBJ1-5 - TRBV29-1 CSVEIPGQPQHF TGCAGCGTTGAAATTCCAGGGCAGCCCCAGCATTTT
TRBD1 TRBJ1-2 - TRBV20-1 CSARVLTMDRDGYTF TGCAGTGCTAGAGTCCTCACTATGGACAGGGACGGCTACACCTTC
- TRBJ2-3 - TRBV20-1 CSARTRFLDTQYF TGCAGTGCTAGGACGCGGTTTTTGGATACGCAGTATTTT
- TRBJ2-3 - TRBV5-1 CASSLQGVTQYF TGCGCCAGCAGCTTGCAAGGGGTTACGCAGTATTTT
- TRBJ2-4 - TRBV30 CAWSGTLAKNIQYF TGTGCCTGGAGTGGGACCCTAGCCAAAAACATTCAGTACTTC
- TRBJ1-5 - TRBV20-1 CSAPRQPDQPQHF TGCAGTGCCCCTCGGCAGCCCGATCAGCCCCAGCATTTT
- TRBJ1-6 - TRBV2 CASSPGSSYNSPLHF TGTGCCAGCAGCCCAGGGAGCTCCTATAATTCACCCCTCCACTTT
- TRBJ2-5 - TRBV7-2 CASSLSGKETQYF TGTGCCAGCAGCTTGAGCGGTAAAGAGACCCAGTACTTC
- TRBJ2-6 - TRBV18 CASSRGATGANVLTF TGTGCCAGCTCCAGGGGTGCGACGGGGGCCAACGTCCTGACTTTC
- TRBJ1-5 - TRBV2 CASSGGGGNQPQHF TGTGCCAGCAGTGGGGGTGGGGGCAATCAGCCCCAGCATTTT
- TRBJ2-2 - TRBV4-2 CASSQDLGGRTGELFF TGTGCCAGCAGCCAAGATTTGGGGGGCCGGACCGGGGAGCTGTTTTTT
- TRBJ1-2 once TRBV2 CASSDKGVGYGYTF TGTGCCAGCAGTGATAAGGGGGTCGGCTATGGCTACACCTTC
- TRBJ2-5 - TRBV25-1 CASIKGHRVVQETQYF TGTGCCAGCATCAAGGGGCACAGGGTAGTCCAAGAGACCCAGTACTTC
- TRBJ2-6 - TRBV20-1 CSATEGVSGANVLTF TGCAGTGCGACGGAAGGGGTATCTGGGGCCAACGTCCTGACTTTC
- TRBJ1-2 - TRBV25-1 CASSGRQTYGYTF TGTGCCAGCAGTGGTCGACAGACGTATGGCTACACCTTC
TRBD1 TRBJ1-1 - TRBV14 CASSLMDRSEAFF TGTGCCAGCAGCCTGATGGACAGGTCGGAGGCTTTCTTT
- TRBJ2-4 once TRBV5-1 CASSLERDDIQYF TGCGCCAGCAGCTTGGAACGGGACGACATTCAGTACTTC
- TRBJ2-1 - TRBV28 CASRPSDSYNEQFF TGTGCCAGCAGACCTTCGGACAGCTACAATGAGCAGTTCTTC
- TRBJ1-3 once TRBV20-1 CSAREGSSGNTIYF TGCAGTGCTAGAGAGGGAAGCTCTGGAAACACCATATATTTT
- TRBJ1-2 - TRBV20-1 CSAPKVPYGYTF TGCAGTGCTCCTAAGGTCCCCTATGGCTACACCTTC
- TRBJ2-5 - TRBV19 CASSPVEGGQETQYF TGTGCCAGTAGTCCCGTCGAAGGGGGGCAAGAGACCCAGTACTTC
- TRBJ1-4 - TRBV4-2 CASSDGAQANEKLFF TGTGCCAGCAGCGACGGGGCGCAGGCTAATGAAAAACTGTTTTTT
TRBD2 TRBJ2-1 - TRBV4-1 CASSQRLAGNSYNEQFF TGCGCCAGCAGCCAAAGACTAGCGGGGAACTCCTACAATGAGCAGTTCTTC
- TRBJ2-5 - TRBV6-1 CASSDPATGTQYF TGTGCCAGCAGTGATCCCGCTACGGGGACCCAGTACTTC
TRBD1 TRBJ2-1 - TRBV19 CASSFPGQGPYNEQFF TGTGCCAGTAGTTTTCCGGGACAGGGCCCCTACAATGAGCAGTTCTTC
- TRBJ2-7 - TRBV30 CAWGALSDEQYF TGTGCCTGGGGGGCCCTCTCTGACGAGCAGTACTTC
- TRBJ2-4 - TRBV3-1 CASSSRTTDGNIQYF TGTGCCAGCAGCTCCCGGACCACCGATGGAAACATTCAGTACTTC
TRBD2 TRBJ2-3 - TRBV6-5 CASSWAGTSGGDTQYF TGTGCCAGCAGTTGGGCTGGGACTAGCGGAGGAGATACGCAGTATTTT
- TRBJ1-1 once TRBV12-3/TRBV12-4 CASSLIQNTEAFF TGTGCCAGCAGTTTGATCCAGAACACTGAAGCTTTCTTT
- TRBJ1-1 - TRBV6-2/TRBV6-3 CASSYSQIRRNTEAFF TGTGCCAGCAGTTACTCGCAGATTAGGAGGAACACTGAAGCTTTCTTT
- TRBJ1-5 - TRBV20-1 CSARGDIGNQPQHF TGCAGTGCTAGGGGGGACATAGGCAATCAGCCCCAGCATTTT
- TRBJ2-7 - TRBV30 CAWSVGHSYEQYF TGTGCCTGGAGTGTAGGCCACTCCTACGAGCAGTACTTC
TRBD2 TRBJ2-1 - TRBV3-1 CASSLASAGGPNGDEQFF TGTGCCAGCAGCCTAGCGTCAGCGGGGGGGCCGAATGGGGATGAGCAGTTCTTC
- TRBJ1-4 - TRBV6-6 CASRDTRIEKLFF TGTGCCAGCAGGGACACGAGGATTGAAAAACTGTTTTTT
- TRBJ2-2 - TRBV30 CAWSLSRVLFF TGTGCCTGGAGTTTGTCCCGGGTGCTGTTTTTT
- TRBJ2-3 - TRBV7-8 CASSPQGGDTQYF TGTGCCAGCAGCCCACAGGGTGGGGATACGCAGTATTTT
- TRBJ1-5 once TRBV20-1 CSARKGFQPQHF TGCAGTGCTAGAAAGGGGTTTCAGCCCCAGCATTTT